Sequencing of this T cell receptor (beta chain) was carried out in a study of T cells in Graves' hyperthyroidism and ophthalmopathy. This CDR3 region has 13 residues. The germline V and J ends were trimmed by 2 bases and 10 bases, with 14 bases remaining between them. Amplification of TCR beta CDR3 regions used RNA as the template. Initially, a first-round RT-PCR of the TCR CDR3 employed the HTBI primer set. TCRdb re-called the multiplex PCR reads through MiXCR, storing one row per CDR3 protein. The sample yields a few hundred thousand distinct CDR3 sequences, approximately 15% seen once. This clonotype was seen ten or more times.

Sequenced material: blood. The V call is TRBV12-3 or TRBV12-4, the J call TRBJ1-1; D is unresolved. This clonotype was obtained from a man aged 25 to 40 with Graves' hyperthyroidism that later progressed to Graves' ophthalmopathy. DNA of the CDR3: TGTGCCAGCAGTTTAAAAGTCCTTCACGGAGCTTTCTTT. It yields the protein CASSLKVLHGAFF.